One sample yielded the 30 T cell receptor beta chains listed below, sequenced in a study of shared clonotypes between healthy human individuals. Some clones are missing from TCRdb's copy, which holds only in-frame ones; the method was immunoSEQ multiplex PCR. The sample carries hundreds of thousands of clones, around 74% recorded once. What was sequenced was memory CD4+ T cells sorted from blood. This sample's subset: CD45RA-negative fraction. These receptor sequences come from a woman under 40 in good health.

This clone appeared a few times. Other DNA sequences of this sample code for an identical CDR3. The gene calls are TRBV2 and TRBJ2-7; no definite D call. V was pared by 9 bases and J by 2 bases, with 11 bases between. CDR1 is SNHLY and CDR2 is FYNNEI in the germline V gene. The CDR3 is made up of 12 amino acids. The chain's CDR3 is CASGRMTYEQYF. The CDR3 coding sequence is TGTGCCAGTGGACGGATGACCTACGAGCAGTACTTC.

V gene TRBV27 combines with J gene TRBJ2-6, with 7 nucleotides matching TRBD1. The CDR3 is 18 residues long. Germline CDR1 and CDR2: MNHEY and SMNVEV (reference sequence). After removal of 5 bases from V and 0 bases from J, the junction contained 10 bases not matched to a gene. CDR3 nucleotides: TGTGCCAGCAGTCAAACAGGGGCCCCTTACTCTGGGGCCAACGTCCTGACTTTC. Amino acid sequence: CASSQTGAPYSGANVLTF.

Points on this clone: The identical CDR3 is also encoded by other nucleotide sequences in the sample. The rearrangement links TRBV5-1 to TRBJ2-3; no clear D. V was pared by 0 bases and J by 2 bases, with 4 bases between. The V gene's germline CDR1 is SGHRS and CDR2 YFSETQ. This CDR3 is built from 13 residues. CDR3 residues: CASSLASTDTQYF. In nucleotides, the CDR3 is TGCGCCAGCAGCTTGGCATCCACAGATACGCAGTATTTT.

This clone was recorded a few times. The V gene is TRBV10-3, the J gene TRBJ2-2; 9 positions agree with TRBD2. The CDR3 contains 16 residues. CDR1 ENHRY and CDR2 SYGVKD come from the germline V gene. The V gene end was trimmed by 10 bases and the J gene end by 5 bases; junction bases not matched to a gene: 14. CDR3 amino acids: CATGTSIPRWTGELFF. The CDR3 DNA reads TGTGCCACCGGGACTAGCATACCGCGATGGACCGGGGAGCTGTTTTTT.

This chain uses TRBV29-1 with TRBJ2-7; 10 positions match TRBD1. The CDR3 is 14 residues long. V shed 5 bases and J 5 bases; nucleotides not matched to a gene: 9. Germline V lookup: CDR1 SQVTM, CDR2 ANQGSEA. This CDR3 is CSVKTGGGYDEQYF. DNA for the CDR3: TGCAGCGTTAAGACAGGGGGCGGGTACGACGAGCAGTACTTC.

This clone was seen repeatedly, ten times or more. The chain employs TRBV4-2 and TRBJ2-2; D gene ambiguous. Germline CDR1 is LGHNA and CDR2 is YNFKEQ. There are 16 residues in the CDR3. V dropped 4 bases and J dropped 0 bases, with 12 bases sitting between them. CDR3 bases: TGTGCCAGCAGCCCCTCTCTAGGAGCGAACACCGGGGAGCTGTTTTTT. This codes for CASSPSLGANTGELFF.

The rearrangement joins TRBV11-2 to TRBJ1-3; D perhaps matches TRBD1 (5 bases). The CDR3 consists of 15 residues. Germline CDR1 reads SGHAT; CDR2 reads FQNNGV. The ends were cut back, 1 base at V and 7 bases at J, with 14 bases in the middle. The CDR3 region is CASSLGSGTRNTIYF. Written as DNA, the CDR3 is TGTGCCAGCAGCTTAGGTTCAGGGACTCGGAACACCATATATTTT. Combining the CDR3 with reference TRBV11-2 and TRBJ1-3 gives the whole variable domain EAGVAQSPRYKIIEKRQSVAFWCNPISGHATLYWYQQILGQGPKLLIQFQNNGVVDDSQLPKDRFSAERLKGVDSTLKIQPAKLEDSAVYLCASSLGSGTRNTIYFGEGSWLTVV.

The chain combines TRBV30 with TRBJ1-1; unclear D gene. This CDR3 has 12 residues. Germline CDR1 and CDR2: GTSNPN and SVGIG (reference sequence). V was shortened by 7 bases and J by 5 bases, with 14 bases between the two germline ends. The DNA for the CDR3 is TGTGCCTCAATTCGGTTAGGGACTGAAGCTTTCTTT. The encoded protein is CASIRLGTEAFF.

V and J are TRBV6-6 and TRBJ2-7; unclear D gene. The V gene lost 2 bases and the J gene lost 6 bases, with 8 bases spanning the gap. The germline V gene has CDR1 MNHNY and CDR2 SVGAGI (reference sequence). There are 12 residues in the CDR3. CDR3 sequence: CASSYRESEQYF. Written as DNA, the CDR3 is TGTGCCAGCAGTTACAGGGAATCCGAGCAGTACTTC.

This chain connects TRBV4-1 to TRBJ1-4; 8 nucleotides align to TRBD1. CDR3 length: 15 amino acids. V lost 6 bases, J lost 6 bases, and 9 bases stayed unmatched. Germline assignment: CDR1 MGHRA and CDR2 YSYEKL. CDR3 residues: CASSHQGAFDEKLFF. The CDR3 bases are TGCGCCAGCAGTCACCAGGGGGCCTTTGATGAAAAACTGTTTTTT.

Of note for this clone: The sample carries other DNA sequences with the same CDR3. The gene calls are TRBV5-1 and TRBJ1-1; 7 bases match TRBD1. V lost 0 bases and J lost 3; bases outside the gene matches: 2. Germline V gives CDR1 SGHRS, CDR2 YFSETQ. The CDR3 is made up of 14 amino acids. The CDR3 loop reads CASSLDRGDTEAFF. Here the CDR3 DNA reads TGCGCCAGCAGCTTGGACAGGGGTGACACTGAAGCTTTCTTT.

The gene calls are TRBV4-1 and TRBJ1-2; 8 bases agree with TRBD1. The germline CDR1 and CDR2 sequences are MGHRA and YSYEKL. Unmatched junction bases numbered 5, after V lost 1 base and J lost 4 bases. The CDR3 contains 15 residues. The CDR3 loop reads CASSQATGVAYGYTF. CDR3 nucleotide sequence: TGCGCCAGCAGCCAAGCGACAGGGGTGGCCTATGGCTACACCTTC.

This clone was counted a single time. V usage is TRBV6-6 and J usage is TRBJ1-1, with D possibly being TRBD1 (6 bases). Germline V gives CDR1 MNHNY, CDR2 SVGAGI (reference sequence). The CDR3 has 15 amino acids. Deletions cut 6 bases from V and 2 bases from J, with 16 bases between. CDR3 amino acids: CASSLRDTVNTEAFF. Written as DNA, the CDR3 is TGTGCCAGCAGCCTCCGGGACACTGTTAACACTGAAGCTTTCTTT.

J is TRBJ1-1 and V is TRBV5-1; 7 nucleotides match TRBD1. The CDR3 is 14 residues long. Germline V gene sequence: CDR1 SGHRS, CDR2 YFSETQ. With V trimmed by 4 bases and J by 0 bases, 3 bases remained unmatched. This CDR3 is CASSGDRMNTEAFF. The CDR3 region has the DNA TGCGCCAGCAGCGGGGACAGAATGAACACTGAAGCTTTCTTT.

This chain connects TRBV27 to TRBJ1-1; D call uncertain. The V gene lost 8 bases and the J gene lost 1 base, with 20 bases spanning the gap. Per the germline V gene, CDR1 is MNHEY and CDR2 is SMNVEV (reference sequence). CDR3 size: 16 residues. As DNA, the CDR3 is TGTGCCAGCTTTAGGACGGCAACCCTACCGAACACTGAAGCTTTCTTT. This encodes CASFRTATLPNTEAFF.

This clone occurred many times. This rearrangement joins TRBV5-1 to TRBJ2-1; tentative D call: TRBD1 (5 bases). V was cut by 5 bases and J by 4 bases, with 19 bases left in between. CDR3 length: 16 amino acids. The germline V gene has CDR1 SGHRS and CDR2 YFSETQ. The CDR3 is CASRMRSQVVYNEQFF. CDR3 bases: TGCGCCAGCAGGATGCGTTCACAGGTGGTATACAATGAGCAGTTCTTC.

The V and J genes are TRBV7-8 and TRBJ2-6; TRBD1 matches at 7 bases. Losses at the gene ends were 10 bases for V and 2 bases for J; bases not matched to a gene: 5. The CDR3 length is 14 residues. Germline CDR1 is SGHVS and CDR2 is FQNEAQ. The CDR3 nucleotides read TGTGCCACCAGTGACAGGGCTGGGGCCAACGTCCTGACTTTC. It translates to CATSDRAGANVLTF.

The genes are TRBV5-1 and TRBJ2-3, with TRBD2 matching 12 bases. From germline, CDR1 is SGHRS and CDR2 YFSETQ. The CDR3 contains 15 residues. V was clipped by 4 bases and J by 4 bases; unmatched bases: 4. CDR3 DNA: TGCGCCAGCAGCGGAGGACTAGCGGGATCAGATACGCAGTATTTT. This encodes CASSGGLAGSDTQYF.

The chain couples TRBV10-1 to TRBJ2-7, with D perhaps matching TRBD1 (5 bases). Germline V lookup: CDR1 WNHNN, CDR2 SYGVQD (reference sequence). Trimming removed 4 bases at V and 6 bases at J, with 10 bases between. There are 12 residues in the CDR3. The CDR3 nucleotides are TGCGCCAGCAGTGCAGGGTTAGGCGAGCAGTACTTC. Translating gives CASSAGLGEQYF.

This chain uses TRBV28 with TRBJ1-3; D is unresolved. The V end was cut by 5 bases, the J end by 7 bases, with 9 bases between. The CDR3 loop spans 12 amino acids. From germline, CDR1 is MDHEN and CDR2 SYDVKM. In DNA form, the CDR3 reads TGTGCCAGCAGTCCCCCCGGGAACACCATATATTTT. It specifies CASSPPGNTIYF.

This chain joins TRBV19 and TRBJ2-2; 7 nucleotides match TRBD2. There are 15 residues in the CDR3. Germline lookup yields CDR1 LNHDA and CDR2 SQIVND (reference sequence). V trimming: 6 bases; J trimming: 5 bases; junction bases outside the gene matches: 9. CDR3 in amino acids: CASSGGSGITGELFF. The CDR3 DNA sequence: TGTGCCAGTAGCGGCGGGAGTGGAATAACCGGGGAGCTGTTTTTT. Based on the CDR3 plus reference TRBV19 and TRBJ2-2, the full variable domain is DGGITQSPKYLFRKEGQNVTLSCEQNLNHDAMYWYRQDPGQGLRLIYYSQIVNDFQKGDIAEGYSVSREKKESFPLTVTSAQKNPTAFYLCASSGGSGITGELFFGEGSRLTVL.

The chain is built from TRBV19 and TRBJ2-1, with 13 bases fitting TRBD2. Germline CDR1 is LNHDA and CDR2 is SQIVND (reference sequence). V gave up 7 bases and J gave up 9 bases; unmatched junction bases: 12. The CDR3 has 16 residues. The CDR3 sequence: CASTRSLAGGPGEQFF. As DNA, the CDR3 is TGTGCCAGTACTAGATCACTAGCGGGAGGGCCGGGTGAGCAGTTCTTC.

This clone was counted only a few times. This chain uses TRBV30 with TRBJ1-2; no firm D call. Germline V lookup: CDR1 GTSNPN, CDR2 SVGIG (reference sequence). Trimming left V 2 bases short and J 5 bases short, with 6 bases between. The CDR3 is 11 amino acids. The CDR3 reads CAWSMGYGYTF. CDR3 in DNA: TGTGCCTGGAGTATGGGGTATGGCTACACCTTC.

The chain has TRBV10-1 and TRBJ2-3, with no clear D. The CDR3 runs 15 residues. Germline CDR1 WNHNN, CDR2 SYGVQD (reference sequence). With 6 bases removed from V and 4 bases from J, the gap between germline ends came to 17 bases. This chain's CDR3 is CASSNPAEISDTQYF. The CDR3 DNA sequence: TGCGCCAGCAGCAACCCCGCGGAGATTTCAGATACGCAGTATTTT.

On this clone itself: This sample also contains other DNA sequences that code for the same CDR3. The chain joins TRBV19 to TRBJ1-2, with D hard to call. Trimming left V 5 bases short and J 6 bases short, with 13 bases between. This CDR3 region has 13 residues. Germline CDR1 is LNHDA and CDR2 is SQIVND (reference sequence). The CDR3, as DNA: TGTGCCAGTAGTGAGGACCGAAGGGATGGCTACACCTTC. Its protein product is CASSEDRRDGYTF. Drawing the rest from reference TRBV19 and TRBJ1-2, the complete variable domain is DGGITQSPKYLFRKEGQNVTLSCEQNLNHDAMYWYRQDPGQGLRLIYYSQIVNDFQKGDIAEGYSVSREKKESFPLTVTSAQKNPTAFYLCASSEDRRDGYTFGSGTRLTVV.

This rearrangement joins TRBV6-4 to TRBJ2-3; 10 positions match TRBD2. CDR1 and CDR2 (germline): MRHNA, SNTAGT. V was clipped by 0 bases and J by 9 bases; unmatched bases: 6. The CDR3 runs 15 residues. In nucleotides, the CDR3 is TGTGCCAGCAGTGACTCGAGTCTAGCGGGAGTGACGCAGTATTTT. Translating it yields CASSDSSLAGVTQYF.

This clone has more than one count but fewer than ten. The chain uses TRBV29-1 and TRBJ2-5, with 8 nucleotides matching TRBD2. Trimming at V came to 5 bases and at J to 5 bases, leaving 13 bases not matched to a gene. The CDR3 is 15 amino acids. The germline gives CDR1 SQVTM, CDR2 ANQGSEA. CDR3 loop: CSVKSSGRSKETQYF. The CDR3 DNA reads as TGCAGCGTTAAGTCCAGCGGGAGATCTAAGGAGACCCAGTACTTC.

This clone was detected a few times. V and J are TRBV29-1 and TRBJ2-1; TRBD2 aligns across 12 bases. With V trimmed by 8 bases and J by 0 bases, 2 bases remained unmatched. The CDR3 loop spans 14 amino acids. Per germline, CDR1 SQVTM and CDR2 ANQGSEA. The CDR3 region is CSLLAGGSYNEQFF. Written as DNA, the CDR3 is TGCAGCTTACTAGCGGGGGGCTCCTACAATGAGCAGTTCTTC.

The V gene is TRBV9, the J gene TRBJ1-5; 8 positions match TRBD1. Germline V lookup: CDR1 SGDLS, CDR2 YYNGEE. The CDR3 contains 18 residues. The V gene end was trimmed by 3 bases and the J gene end by 5 bases; junction bases not matched to a gene: 16. The CDR3: CASSGGASTGELDQPQHF. As DNA, the CDR3 is TGTGCCAGCAGCGGTGGAGCCTCGACAGGGGAACTTGATCAGCCCCAGCATTTT.

This chain links TRBV6-1 with TRBJ1-5, with D perhaps TRBD1 (5 bases). The length of the CDR3 is 14 residues. Germline V gene data show CDR1 as MNHNS and CDR2 as SASEGT. Between the trimmed V and J ends, which lost 7 bases and 0 bases, there was a span of 10 bases. The CDR3 DNA sequence: TGTGCCAGCAAGGGGTTAAATAGCAATCAGCCCCAGCATTTT. Its protein is CASKGLNSNQPQHF.